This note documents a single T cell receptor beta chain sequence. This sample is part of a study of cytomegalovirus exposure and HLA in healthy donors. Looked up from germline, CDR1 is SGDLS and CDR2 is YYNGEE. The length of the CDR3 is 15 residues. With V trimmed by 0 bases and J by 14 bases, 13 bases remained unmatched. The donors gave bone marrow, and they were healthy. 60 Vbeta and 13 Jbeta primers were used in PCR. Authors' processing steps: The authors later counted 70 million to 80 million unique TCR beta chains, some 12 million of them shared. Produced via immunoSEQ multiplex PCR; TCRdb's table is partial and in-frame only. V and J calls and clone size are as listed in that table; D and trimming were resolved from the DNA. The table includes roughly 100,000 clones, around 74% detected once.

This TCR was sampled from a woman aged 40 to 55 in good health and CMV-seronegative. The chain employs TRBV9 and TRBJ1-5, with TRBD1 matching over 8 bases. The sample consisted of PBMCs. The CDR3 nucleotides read TGTGCCAGCAGCGTAGGAGCCAGGACAGGGTTTATGGAGCATTTT. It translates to CASSVGARTGFMEHF.